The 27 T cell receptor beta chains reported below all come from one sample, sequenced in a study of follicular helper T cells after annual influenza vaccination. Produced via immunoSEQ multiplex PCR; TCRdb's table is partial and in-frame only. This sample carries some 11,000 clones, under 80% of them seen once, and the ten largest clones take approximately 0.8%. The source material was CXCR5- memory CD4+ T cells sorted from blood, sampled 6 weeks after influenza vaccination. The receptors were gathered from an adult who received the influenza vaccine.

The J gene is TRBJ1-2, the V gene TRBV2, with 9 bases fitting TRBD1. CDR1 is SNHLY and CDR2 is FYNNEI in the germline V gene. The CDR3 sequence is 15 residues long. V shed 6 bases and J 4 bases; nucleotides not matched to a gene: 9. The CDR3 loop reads CASRDRDREAYGYTF. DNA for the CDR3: TGTGCCAGCAGGGACCGGGACAGGGAGGCCTATGGCTACACCTTC. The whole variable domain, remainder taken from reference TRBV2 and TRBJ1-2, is EPEVTQTPSHQVTQMGQEVILRCVPISNHLYFYWYRQILGQKVEFLVSFYNNEISEKSEIFDDQFSVERPDGSNFTLKIRSTKLEDSAMYFCASRDRDREAYGYTFGSGTRLTVV.

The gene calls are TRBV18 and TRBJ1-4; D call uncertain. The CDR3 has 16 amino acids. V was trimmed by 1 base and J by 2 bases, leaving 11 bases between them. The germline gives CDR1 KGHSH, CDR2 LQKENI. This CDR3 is CASSPQGGTTNEKLFF. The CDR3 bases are TGTGCCAGCTCACCACAGGGTGGTACGACTAATGAAAAACTGTTTTTT.

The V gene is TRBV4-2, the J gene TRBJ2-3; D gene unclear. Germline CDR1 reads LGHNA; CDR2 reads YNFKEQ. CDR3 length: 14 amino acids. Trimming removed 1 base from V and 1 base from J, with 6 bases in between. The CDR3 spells CASSQVGGTDTQYF. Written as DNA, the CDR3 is TGTGCCAGCAGCCAAGTAGGCGGCACAGATACGCAGTATTTT.

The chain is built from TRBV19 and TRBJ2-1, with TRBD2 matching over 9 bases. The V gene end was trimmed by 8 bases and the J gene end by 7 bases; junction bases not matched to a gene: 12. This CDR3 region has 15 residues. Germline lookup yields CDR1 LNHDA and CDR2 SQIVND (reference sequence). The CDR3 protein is CASGGLASGENEQFF. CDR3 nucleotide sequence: TGTGCCAGTGGCGGGTTGGCTAGCGGGGAGAATGAGCAGTTCTTC.

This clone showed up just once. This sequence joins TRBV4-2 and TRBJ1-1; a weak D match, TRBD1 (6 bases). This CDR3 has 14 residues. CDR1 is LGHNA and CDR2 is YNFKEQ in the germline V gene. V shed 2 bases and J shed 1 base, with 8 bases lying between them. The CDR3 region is CASSQSQGNTEAFF. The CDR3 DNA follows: TGTGCCAGCAGCCAATCACAGGGGAACACTGAAGCTTTCTTT.

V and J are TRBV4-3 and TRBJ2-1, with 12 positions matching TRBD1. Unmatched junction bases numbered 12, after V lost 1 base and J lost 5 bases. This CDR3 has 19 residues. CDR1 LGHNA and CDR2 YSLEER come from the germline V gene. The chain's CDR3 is CASSQGWDRGRNYHNEQFF. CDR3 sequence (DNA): TGCGCCAGCAGCCAAGGTTGGGACAGGGGGCGAAACTACCACAATGAGCAGTTCTTC.

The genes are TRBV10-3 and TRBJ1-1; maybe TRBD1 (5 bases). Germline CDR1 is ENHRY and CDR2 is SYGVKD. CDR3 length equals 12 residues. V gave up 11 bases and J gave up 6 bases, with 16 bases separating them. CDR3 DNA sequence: TGTGCCTCCGGAGAATTACAGGCTGAAGCTTTCTTT. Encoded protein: CASGELQAEAFF.

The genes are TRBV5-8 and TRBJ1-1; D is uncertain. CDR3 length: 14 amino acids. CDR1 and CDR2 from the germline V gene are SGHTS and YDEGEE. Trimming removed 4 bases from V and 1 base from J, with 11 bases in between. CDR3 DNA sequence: TGTGCCAGCAGCGCCGGACTGACGAACACTGAAGCTTTCTTT. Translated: CASSAGLTNTEAFF. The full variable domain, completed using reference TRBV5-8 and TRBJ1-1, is EAGVTQSPTHLIKTRGQQATLRCSPISGHTSVYWYQQALGLGLQFLLWYDEGEERNRGNFPPRFSGRQFPNYSSELNVNALELEDSALYLCASSAGLTNTEAFFGQGTRLTVV.

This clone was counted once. This CDR3 is CASSLGQVGGIGEQFF. The CDR3 nucleotides read TGTGCCAGCTCACTCGGACAGGTGGGGGGTATTGGTGAGCAGTTCTTC. This chain uses TRBV18 with TRBJ2-1; weak D call: TRBD1 (7 bases). Trimming stripped 4 bases from V and 9 bases from J, with 22 bases between. Looked up from germline, CDR1 is KGHSH and CDR2 is LQKENI. The CDR3 is 16 amino acids.

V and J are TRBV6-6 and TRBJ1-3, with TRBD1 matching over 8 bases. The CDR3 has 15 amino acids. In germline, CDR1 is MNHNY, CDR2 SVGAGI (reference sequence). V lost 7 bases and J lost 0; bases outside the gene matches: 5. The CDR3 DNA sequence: TGTGCCAGCAAACAGGGACAGGACTCTGGAAACACCATATATTTT. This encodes CASKQGQDSGNTIYF.

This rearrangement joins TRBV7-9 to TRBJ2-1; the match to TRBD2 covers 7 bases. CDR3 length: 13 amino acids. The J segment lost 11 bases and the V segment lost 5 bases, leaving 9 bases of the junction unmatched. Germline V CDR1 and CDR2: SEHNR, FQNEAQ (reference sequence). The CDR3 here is CASSPLGGTKQFF. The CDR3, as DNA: TGTGCCAGCAGCCCCCTTGGGGGGACTAAGCAGTTCTTC. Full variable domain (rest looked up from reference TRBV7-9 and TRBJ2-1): DTGVSQNPRHKITKRGQNVTFRCDPISEHNRLYWYRQTLGQGPEFLTYFQNEAQLEKSRLLSDRFSAERPKGSFSTLEIQRTEQGDSAMYLCASSPLGGTKQFFGPGTRLTVL.

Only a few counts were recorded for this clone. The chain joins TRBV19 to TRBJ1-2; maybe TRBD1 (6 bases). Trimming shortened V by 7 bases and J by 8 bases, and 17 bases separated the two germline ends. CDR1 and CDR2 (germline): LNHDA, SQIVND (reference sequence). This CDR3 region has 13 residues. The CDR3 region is CASTAGQFYGYTF. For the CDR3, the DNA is TGTGCCAGTACCGCCGGACAGTTTTACGGCTACACCTTC.

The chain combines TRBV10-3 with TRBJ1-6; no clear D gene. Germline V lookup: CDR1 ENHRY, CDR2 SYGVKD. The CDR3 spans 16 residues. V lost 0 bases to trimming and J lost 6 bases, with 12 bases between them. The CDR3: CAISESLTATNSPLHF. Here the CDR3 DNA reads TGTGCCATCAGTGAGTCTCTAACAGCAACTAATTCACCCCTCCACTTT.

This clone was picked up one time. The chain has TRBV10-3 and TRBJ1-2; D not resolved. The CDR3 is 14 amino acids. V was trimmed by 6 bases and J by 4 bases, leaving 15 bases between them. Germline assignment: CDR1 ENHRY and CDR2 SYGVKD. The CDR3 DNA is TGTGCCATCAGCGACCAGGCCACGGCCTATGGCTACACCTTC. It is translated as CAISDQATAYGYTF.

CDR3 in DNA: TGTGCCAGCACAGGGTTCGGGGAGCTGTTTTTT. Amino acid sequence: CASTGFGELFF. The chain uses TRBV2 and TRBJ2-2; tentative D call: TRBD1 (5 bases). The germline gives CDR1 SNHLY, CDR2 FYNNEI. V was pared by 7 bases and J by 7 bases, with 7 bases between. CDR3 length: 11 amino acids. Complete variable domain (other parts from reference TRBV2 and TRBJ2-2): EPEVTQTPSHQVTQMGQEVILRCVPISNHLYFYWYRQILGQKVEFLVSFYNNEISEKSEIFDDQFSVERPDGSNFTLKIRSTKLEDSAMYFCASTGFGELFFGEGSRLTVL.

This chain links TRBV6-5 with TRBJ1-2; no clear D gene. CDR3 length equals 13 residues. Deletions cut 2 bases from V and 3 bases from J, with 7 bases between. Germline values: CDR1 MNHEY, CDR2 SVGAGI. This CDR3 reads CASSYHSDYGYTF. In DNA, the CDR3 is TGTGCCAGCAGTTACCACAGTGACTATGGCTACACCTTC.

The CDR3 DNA sequence: TGTGCCAGCAGCCCCCACGGACAGGGGGGCAATCAGCCCCAGCATTTT. Its translation is CASSPHGQGGNQPQHF. This sequence joins TRBV7-8 and TRBJ1-5; 10 bases agree with TRBD1. The J segment lost 2 bases and the V segment lost 5 bases, leaving 6 bases of the junction unmatched. Germline loops: CDR1 SGHVS, CDR2 FQNEAQ. The CDR3 is 16 residues long.

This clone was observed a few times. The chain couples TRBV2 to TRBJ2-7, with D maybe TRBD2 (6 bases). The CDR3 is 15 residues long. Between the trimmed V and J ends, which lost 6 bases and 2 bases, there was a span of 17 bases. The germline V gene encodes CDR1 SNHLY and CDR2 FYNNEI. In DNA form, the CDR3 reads TGTGCCAGCAGGCAGGGTAGCGGCGTTGCCTACGAGCAGTACTTC. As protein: CASRQGSGVAYEQYF. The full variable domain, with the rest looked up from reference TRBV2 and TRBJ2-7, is EPEVTQTPSHQVTQMGQEVILRCVPISNHLYFYWYRQILGQKVEFLVSFYNNEISEKSEIFDDQFSVERPDGSNFTLKIRSTKLEDSAMYFCASRQGSGVAYEQYFGPGTRLTVT.

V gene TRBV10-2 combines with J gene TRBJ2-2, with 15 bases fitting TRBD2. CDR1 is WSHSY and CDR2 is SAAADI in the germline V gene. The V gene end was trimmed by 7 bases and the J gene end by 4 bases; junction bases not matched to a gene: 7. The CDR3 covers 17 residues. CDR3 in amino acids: CASKGTSGGTLTGELFF. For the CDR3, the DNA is TGCGCCAGCAAAGGGACTAGCGGGGGGACCCTCACCGGGGAGCTGTTTTTT.

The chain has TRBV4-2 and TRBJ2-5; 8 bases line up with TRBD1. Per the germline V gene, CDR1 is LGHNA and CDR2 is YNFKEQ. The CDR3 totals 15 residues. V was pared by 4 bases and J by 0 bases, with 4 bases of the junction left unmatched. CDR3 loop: CASSPGQGDQETQYF. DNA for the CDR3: TGTGCCAGCAGCCCCGGACAGGGCGACCAAGAGACCCAGTACTTC.

The CDR3 region is CAISPLTGELFF. The CDR3 DNA reads TGTGCCATCAGCCCCCTTACCGGGGAGCTGTTTTTT. This sequence joins TRBV10-3 and TRBJ2-2; unclear D gene. The CDR3 runs 12 residues. V was pared by 6 bases and J by 5 bases, with 7 bases between. CDR1 and CDR2 from the germline V gene are ENHRY and SYGVKD.

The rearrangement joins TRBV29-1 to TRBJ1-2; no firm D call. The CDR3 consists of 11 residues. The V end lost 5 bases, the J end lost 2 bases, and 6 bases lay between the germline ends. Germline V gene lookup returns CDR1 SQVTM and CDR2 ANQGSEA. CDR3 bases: TGCAGCGTTAAATGGAACTATGGCTACACCTTC. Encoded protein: CSVKWNYGYTF.

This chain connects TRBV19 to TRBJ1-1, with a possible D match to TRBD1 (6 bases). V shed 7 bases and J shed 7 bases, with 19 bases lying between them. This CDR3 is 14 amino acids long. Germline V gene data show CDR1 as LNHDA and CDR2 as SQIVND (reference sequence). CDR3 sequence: CASKFQGKGIEAFF. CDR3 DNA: TGTGCCAGTAAGTTCCAGGGGAAGGGAATTGAAGCTTTCTTT.

CDR3 DNA: TGCGCCAGCAGCTTGATTGGACAGGAAGATGGCTACACCTTC. Its translation is CASSLIGQEDGYTF. The chain recombines TRBV5-1 with TRBJ1-2, with 7 bases fitting TRBD1. The CDR3 runs 14 residues. In germline, CDR1 is SGHRS, CDR2 YFSETQ. V shed 1 base and J 6 bases; nucleotides not matched to a gene: 6.

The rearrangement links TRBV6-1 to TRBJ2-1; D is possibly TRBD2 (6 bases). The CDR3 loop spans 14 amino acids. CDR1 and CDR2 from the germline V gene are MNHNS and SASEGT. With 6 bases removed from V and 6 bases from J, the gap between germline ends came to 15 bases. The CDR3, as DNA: TGTGCCAGCAGGGGGACTCAACGACGCAATGAGCAGTTCTTC. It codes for CASRGTQRRNEQFF.

This CDR3 is CASIQGTGAVYGYTF. The CDR3 region has the DNA TGTGCCAGTATCCAAGGGACAGGGGCCGTCTATGGCTACACCTTC. This sequence joins TRBV19 and TRBJ1-2; 10 bases agree with TRBD1. Losses at the gene ends were 7 bases for V and 4 bases for J; bases not matched to a gene: 9. The CDR3 has 15 amino acids. Germline lookup yields CDR1 LNHDA and CDR2 SQIVND (reference sequence).

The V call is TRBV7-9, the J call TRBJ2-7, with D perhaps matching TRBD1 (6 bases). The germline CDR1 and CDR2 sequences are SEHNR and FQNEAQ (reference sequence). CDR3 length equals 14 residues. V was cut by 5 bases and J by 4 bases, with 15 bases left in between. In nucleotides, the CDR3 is TGTGCCAGCAGCCACGACAGGACCCCTTACGAGCAGTACTTC. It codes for CASSHDRTPYEQYF.